This T cell receptor beta chain was captured in a study of blood T cell repertoires in COVID-19. Germline lookup yields CDR1 MNHEY and CDR2 SVGEGT. The CDR3 contains 13 residues. V dropped 7 bases and J dropped 4 bases, with 13 bases sitting between them. Method: immunoSEQ multiplex PCR; TCRdb's copy keeps in-frame clones and lacks some. This sample has approximately 280,000 clones, with 80% to 90% found just once. The chain carries TRBV6-2 or TRBV6-3 and TRBJ1-2, with D perhaps TRBD1 (5 bases). Sequencing was done on a sample of peripheral blood. The TCR was taken from a woman in her seventies with acute or convalescent COVID-19. The CDR3 spells CASNPDRIYGYTF. DNA of the CDR3: TGTGCCAGCAACCCAGACAGAATCTATGGCTACACCTTC.